This is a list of T cell receptor beta chains from one sample in a study of shared clonotypes between healthy human individuals. Sequencing used immunoSEQ multiplex PCR; TCRdb keeps in-frame clones, though not all of them. The data hold 1.5 million to 2.5 million clones, with about 95% observed a single time. Sequenced input: naive CD8+ T cells sorted from blood. These receptors were collected from a man younger than 30 in good health. CDR3s include the opening cysteine and the closing phenylalanine or tryptophan. D genes are given only for firm matches. Part of the rows lack a size; the others show once, few, many or a class for expanded clones.

cdr3_nt	cdr3_aa	v_call	j_call	d_call	clone_size
TGTGCCTGGAGTGTATCTAGGGAAAAACTGTTTTTT	CAWSVSREKLFF	TRBV30	TRBJ1-4	NA	NA
TGTGCCAGCAGCCTTAGCGGGGGCCTCTCCTACGAGCAGTACTTC	CASSLSGGLSYEQYF	TRBV5-6	TRBJ2-7	TRBD2	NA
TGTGCCATCAAGGCCGGGCAGTACTTC	CAIKAGQYF	TRBV10-3	TRBJ2-7	NA	NA
TGCAGCGCTCACCGGGACCGAGGATTTGGTACGCAGTATTTT	CSAHRDRGFGTQYF	TRBV29-1	TRBJ2-3	NA	NA
TGTGCCAGCAGCTCCATAGATACGCAGTATTTT	CASSSIDTQYF	TRBV5-6	TRBJ2-3	NA	NA
TGCGCCAGCAGCCAAGTGGGAGATCTCCGGCAATTCTTC	CASSQVGDLRQFF	TRBV4-1	TRBJ2-1	NA	NA
TGTGCCAGCAGTTTCCCTACCGGGACAGGGGGCTTCTACGAGCAGTACTTC	CASSFPTGTGGFYEQYF	TRBV28	TRBJ2-7	TRBD1	NA
TGTGCCAGCACCATGCCATACACAGATACGCAGTATTTT	CASTMPYTDTQYF	TRBV7-9	TRBJ2-3	NA	NA
TGTGCCAGCAGTTACGGGACTAGTAAAGATGAGCAGTTCTTC	CASSYGTSKDEQFF	TRBV6-5	TRBJ2-1	TRBD2	NA
TGTGCCAGCAGCCTCACAATGACTGAGCAGTTCTTC	CASSLTMTEQFF	TRBV7-9	TRBJ2-1	NA	NA
TGCGCCAGCAGTGACGGGGGGATTGTAACAGATACGCAGTATTTT	CASSDGGIVTDTQYF	TRBV10-1	TRBJ2-3	TRBD2	NA
TGTGCCAGCAGCCCCGACAGGGACCTTTCCTACGAGCAGTACTTC	CASSPDRDLSYEQYF	TRBV5-6	TRBJ2-7	TRBD1	NA
TGTGCCAGCAGTTACTCTCAGACCACTAACTATGGCTACACCTTC	CASSYSQTTNYGYTF	TRBV6-6	TRBJ1-2	NA	NA
TGTGCCAGTAGTATCCCTGACTCGAACACTGAAGCTTTCTTT	CASSIPDSNTEAFF	TRBV19	TRBJ1-1	NA	NA
TGTGCCAGCAGCCCCCTGGGGCCCCATGAGCAGTTCTTC	CASSPLGPHEQFF	TRBV27	TRBJ2-1	NA	once
TGTGCCAGCAGCTTAGTAGGCGGGATCTATGGCTACACCTTC	CASSLVGGIYGYTF	TRBV7-9	TRBJ1-2	NA	few
TGTGCCAGCGCACCCACAGGGAGCTCCTACGAGCAGTACTTC	CASAPTGSSYEQYF	TRBV28	TRBJ2-7	NA	NA
TGTGCCAGCTCACCACCGACCAGTACGGTGGAAGATACGCAGTATTTT	CASSPPTSTVEDTQYF	TRBV18	TRBJ2-3	NA	once
TGCGCCAGCAGCCTTGGGCCCAAGGGGTCAGATACGCAGTATTTT	CASSLGPKGSDTQYF	TRBV5-1	TRBJ2-3	NA	NA
TGTGCCAGCAGTTACGGGCAGGGGGCTTTGAACACTGAAGCTTTCTTT	CASSYGQGALNTEAFF	TRBV6-5	TRBJ1-1	TRBD1	NA
TGTGCCAGTAGTTTAGGCAGGGGGATTAATCAGCCCCAGCATTTT	CASSLGRGINQPQHF	TRBV19	TRBJ1-5	TRBD1	NA
TGTGCCAGCAGTCCCTCGGGGGAAACCTCCTACGAGCAGTACTTC	CASSPSGETSYEQYF	TRBV28	TRBJ2-7	NA	NA